The 6 T cell receptor beta chains reported below all come from one sample, sequenced in a study of CD8+ T cells in alopecia areata. This sample's treatment: oral pan-JAK inhibitor, 5-10 mg twice daily. The authors extracted RNA and reverse transcribed it into cDNA as the sequencing template. Profiling relied on immunoSEQ multiplex PCR, and the TCRdb table lists in-frame clones only, not all of them. The sample contains about 110,000 clones, roughly 84% of which appear only once. The sequences come from CD8+ T cells sorted from blood, collected at week 24, from a patient treated with tofacitinib. The source is a human donor with alopecia areata.

The chain is built from TRBV5-6 and TRBJ2-1, with TRBD2 identical over 7 bases. Germline CDR1 is SGHDT and CDR2 is YYEEEE. V lost 1 base, J lost 4 bases, and 11 bases stayed unmatched. CDR3 size: 17 residues. CDR3 sequence reads: CASSLTDWRGLYNEQFF. CDR3 DNA: TGTGCCAGCAGCTTGACTGATTGGCGGGGGTTATACAATGAGCAGTTCTTC.

This clone occurred a few times. The chain uses TRBV5-6 and TRBJ2-7; D assignment may be TRBD1 or TRBD2 (7 bases each). V was pared by 4 bases and J by 6 bases, with 17 bases between. From germline, CDR1 is SGHDT and CDR2 YYEEEE. The CDR3 contains 14 residues. The CDR3 is CASSPQGGAPEQYF. Written as DNA, the CDR3 is TGTGCCAGCAGCCCCCAGGGGGGGGCCCCCGAGCAGTACTTC.

The chain joins TRBV11-2 to TRBJ2-1; D is possibly TRBD2 (5 bases). CDR3 length: 17 residues. The V and J ends lost 4 bases and 0 bases respectively, with 16 bases between them. The V gene's germline CDR1 is SGHAT and CDR2 FQNNGV. The chain's CDR3 is CASSYGEYGISYNEQFF. The CDR3 nucleotides read TGTGCCAGCAGCTATGGTGAATACGGGATCTCCTACAATGAGCAGTTCTTC.

This clone was seen more than once but under ten times. V is TRBV29-1 and J is TRBJ2-5; D might be TRBD2 (5 bases). V gave up 5 bases and J gave up 5 bases, with 18 bases separating them. CDR1 and CDR2 (germline): SQVTM, ANQGSEA. The CDR3 runs to 14 residues. The CDR3 sequence is CSVLEDNGAETQYF. CDR3 DNA: TGCAGCGTTTTGGAGGATAACGGCGCGGAGACCCAGTACTTC. Full variable domain (outside the CDR3, taken from reference TRBV29-1 and TRBJ2-5): SAVISQKPSRDICQRGTSLTIQCQVDSQVTMMFWYRQQPGQSLTLIATANQGSEATYESGFVIDKFPISRPNLTFSTLTVSNMSPEDSSIYLCSVLEDNGAETQYFGPGTRLLVL.

Only one count was recorded for this clone. The chain carries TRBV7-8 and TRBJ2-1, with a weak D call TRBD2 (6 bases). Trimming pared 8 bases from V and 7 bases from J, leaving 18 bases between. This CDR3 has 14 residues. Germline V gene lookup returns CDR1 SGHVS and CDR2 FQNEAQ. Here the CDR3 reads CASSPAGRNNEQFF. DNA for the CDR3: TGTGCCAGCTCTCCGGCGGGGCGGAATAATGAGCAGTTCTTC.

The rearrangement uses TRBV4-1 and TRBJ1-1; D is undetermined. The V gene lost 0 bases and the J gene lost 9 bases, with 17 bases spanning the gap. Germline CDR1 MGHRA, CDR2 YSYEKL. This CDR3 is built from 15 residues. The CDR3 spells CASSQEWFSTTQAFF. The CDR3 DNA reads TGCGCCAGCAGCCAAGAATGGTTCAGCACGACCCAAGCTTTCTTT.